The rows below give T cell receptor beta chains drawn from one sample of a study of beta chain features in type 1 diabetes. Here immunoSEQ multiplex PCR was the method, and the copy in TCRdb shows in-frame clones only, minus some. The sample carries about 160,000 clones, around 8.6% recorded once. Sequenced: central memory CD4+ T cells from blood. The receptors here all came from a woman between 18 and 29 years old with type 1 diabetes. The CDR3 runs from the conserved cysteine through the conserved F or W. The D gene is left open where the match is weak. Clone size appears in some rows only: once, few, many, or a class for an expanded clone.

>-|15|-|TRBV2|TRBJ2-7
TGTGCCAGCAGTGCGACCTCACAGCCCTCCTACGAGCAGTACTTC
CASSATSQPSYEQYF
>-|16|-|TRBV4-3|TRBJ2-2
TGCGCCAGCAGCCAAGAGCAGGGCACGAACACCGGGGAGCTGTTTTTT
CASSQEQGTNTGELFF
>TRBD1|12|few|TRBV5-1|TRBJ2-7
TGCGCCAGCAGCGTTGACAGGGCCGAGCAGTACTTC
CASSVDRAEQYF
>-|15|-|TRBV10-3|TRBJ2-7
TGTGCCATCAGTGAGTCTACCAGGTCCGGCTACGAGCAGTACTTC
CAISESTRSGYEQYF
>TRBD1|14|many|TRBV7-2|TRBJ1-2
TGTGCCAGCAGCTGGACAGGGGCGAACTATGGCTACACCTTC
CASSWTGANYGYTF
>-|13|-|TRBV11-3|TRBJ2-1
TGTGCCAGCAGCGTGCGGGCCGGGAATGAGCAGTTCTTC
CASSVRAGNEQFF
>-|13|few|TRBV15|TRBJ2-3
TGTGCCACCAGCAGAGATGGGCGAGATACGCAGTATTTT
CATSRDGRDTQYF
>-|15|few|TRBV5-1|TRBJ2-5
TGCGCCAGCAGCTTGGTACTACCGAGCGGCGAGACCCAGTACTTC
CASSLVLPSGETQYF
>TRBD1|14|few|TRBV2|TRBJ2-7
TGTGCCAGCAGTCGGACAGGTGATACCTACGAGCAGTACTTC
CASSRTGDTYEQYF
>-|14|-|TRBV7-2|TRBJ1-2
TGTGCCAGCAGGACCGGGGGGCCCGGCTATGGCTACACCTTC
CASRTGGPGYGYTF
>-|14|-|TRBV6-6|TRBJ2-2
TGTGCCAGCAGTTACGGCCCAGCGATAGGGGAGCTGTTTTTT
CASSYGPAIGELFF
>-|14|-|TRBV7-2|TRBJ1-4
TGTGCCAGCAGCTTCTTGACGGACTCGGAAAAACTGTTTTTT
CASSFLTDSEKLFF
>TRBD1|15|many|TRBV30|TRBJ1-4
TGTGCCTGGAGTCTTACAGGGGGGAGAAGTGAAAAACTGTTTTTT
CAWSLTGGRSEKLFF
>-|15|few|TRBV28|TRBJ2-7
TGTGCCAGCAGTTTCCCGGACACCAATTCCTACGAGCAGTACTTC
CASSFPDTNSYEQYF
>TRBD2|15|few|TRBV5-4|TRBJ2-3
TGTGCCAGCAGCTTGAGGACTAGCGGAACAGATACGCAGTATTTT
CASSLRTSGTDTQYF
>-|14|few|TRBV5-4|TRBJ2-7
TGTGCCAGCAGCTTGGGCGGTCCAACGCGGGAGCAGTACTTC
CASSLGGPTREQYF
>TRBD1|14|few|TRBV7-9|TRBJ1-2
TGTGCCAGCAGCTTAGCGAGGGGACAGTATGGCTACACCTTC
CASSLARGQYGYTF
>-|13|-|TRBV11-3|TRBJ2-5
TGTGCCAGCAGGGTCATCACAGGGGAGACCCAGTACTTC
CASRVITGETQYF
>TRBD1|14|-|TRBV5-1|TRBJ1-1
TGCGCCAGCAGCTCGACAGGGGGCGAGACTGAAGCTTTCTTT
CASSSTGGETEAFF
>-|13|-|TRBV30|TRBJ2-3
TGTGCCTGGACTCGCGGGAGCACAGATACGCAGTATTTT
CAWTRGSTDTQYF
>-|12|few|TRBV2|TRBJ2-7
TGTGCCAGCCATGTGGGGGCTTACGAGCAGTACTTC
CASHVGAYEQYF
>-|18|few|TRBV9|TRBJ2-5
TGTGCCAGCAGCGCTACCCACGATGCCGTGCGGTACGGGGGGACCCAGTACTTC
CASSATHDAVRYGGTQYF
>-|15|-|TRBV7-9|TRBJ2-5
TGTGCCAGCAGCTCCATCCTTAGCGGTGAAGAGACCCAGTACTTC
CASSSILSGEETQYF
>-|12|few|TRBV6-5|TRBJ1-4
TGTGCCAGCAGGCGAGAGGATGAAAAACTGTTTTTT
CASRREDEKLFF
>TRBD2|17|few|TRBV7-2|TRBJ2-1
TGTGCCAGCAGAGGGGGGGCTAGCGGGAGCTCCTACAATGAGCAGTTCTTC
CASRGGASGSSYNEQFF
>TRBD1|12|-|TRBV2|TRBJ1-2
TGTGCCAGCCGGACAGGGGAGGAGGGCTACACCTTC
CASRTGEEGYTF
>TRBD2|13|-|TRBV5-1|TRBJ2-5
TGCGCCAGCAGCTTGGGACTAGCGGAGACCCAGTACTTC
CASSLGLAETQYF
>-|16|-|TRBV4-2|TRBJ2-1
TGTGCCAGCAGCCAAGATTTTGGGTCGGAGCGCGATGAGCAGTTCTTC
CASSQDFGSERDEQFF
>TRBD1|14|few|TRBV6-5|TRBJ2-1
TGTGCCAGCAGTTACACAGGGGGCCAAGGGGAGCAGTTCTTC
CASSYTGGQGEQFF
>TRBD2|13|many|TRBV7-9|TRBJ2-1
TGTGCCAGACCTAGCGGGAGAATGAATGAGCAGTTCTTC
CARPSGRMNEQFF
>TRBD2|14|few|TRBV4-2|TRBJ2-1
TGTGCCAGCAGCCGAGGGACTAGCGGGAATGAGCAGTTCTTC
CASSRGTSGNEQFF
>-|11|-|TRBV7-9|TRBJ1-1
TGTGCCAGCAGCCGTAACACTGAAGCTTTCTTT
CASSRNTEAFF
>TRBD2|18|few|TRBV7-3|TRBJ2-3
TGTGCCAGCAGCTTAACGTCGGGACTAGCGTCAAGCACAGATACGCAGTATTTT
CASSLTSGLASSTDTQYF
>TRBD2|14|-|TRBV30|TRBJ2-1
TGTGCCTGGAGAACTAGCGGGTTCTACAATGAGCAGTTCTTC
CAWRTSGFYNEQFF
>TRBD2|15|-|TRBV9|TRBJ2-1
TGTGCCAGCAGCGTAGCTACTTGGACTAGCGGTGAGCAGTTCTTC
CASSVATWTSGEQFF
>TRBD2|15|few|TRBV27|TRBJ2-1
TGTGCCAGCGGTAAAACTAGCGGGGGTCTCAATGAGCAGTTCTTC
CASGKTSGGLNEQFF
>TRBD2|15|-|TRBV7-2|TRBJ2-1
TGTGCCAGCAGCCACGGACTAGCGTGGGACAATGAGCAGTTCTTC
CASSHGLAWDNEQFF
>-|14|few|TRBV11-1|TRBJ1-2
TGTGCCAGCAGCTTAGAAGGCGGAGGGGATGGCTACACCTTC
CASSLEGGGDGYTF
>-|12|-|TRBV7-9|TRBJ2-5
TGTGCCAGCACCCGGGGGGGACAGGGAGTGGACTTC
CASTRGGQGVDF
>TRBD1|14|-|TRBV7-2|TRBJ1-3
TGTGCCAGCAGAACAACAGGGGCTGGAAACACCATATATTTT
CASRTTGAGNTIYF
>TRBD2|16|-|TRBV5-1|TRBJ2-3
TGCGCCAGCAGCCCTAGAAGCCTAGCGGAGACAGATACGCAGTATTTT
CASSPRSLAETDTQYF
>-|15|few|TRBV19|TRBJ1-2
TGTGCCAGTAGTATTCCGACGGAGGCTAACTATGGCTACACCTTC
CASSIPTEANYGYTF
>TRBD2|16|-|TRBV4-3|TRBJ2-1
TGCGCCAGCAGCCAAGCGGGGCGGGGGGGCCTCAATGAGCAGTTCTTC
CASSQAGRGGLNEQFF
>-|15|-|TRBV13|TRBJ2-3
TGTGCCAGCAGCTTAGATCCGGGTCGAACAGATACGCAGTATTTT
CASSLDPGRTDTQYF
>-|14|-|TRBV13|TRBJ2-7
TGTGCCAGCAGCTTAGGTCCGGACAGCTACGAGCAGTACTTC
CASSLGPDSYEQYF
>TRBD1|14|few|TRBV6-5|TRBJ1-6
TGTGCCAGCAGTTGGGGACAGGGTGGCACACCCCTCCACTTT
CASSWGQGGTPLHF
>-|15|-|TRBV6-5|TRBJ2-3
TGTGCCAGCAGTTACTCCAGGATGGGCACAGATACGCAGTATTTT
CASSYSRMGTDTQYF
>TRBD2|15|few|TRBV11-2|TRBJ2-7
TGTGCCAGCAGGGGCCGAGGCGGGAGACTATACGAGCAGTACTTC
CASRGRGGRLYEQYF
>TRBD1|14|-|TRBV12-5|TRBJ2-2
TGTGCTAGTGCCCAACAGGGGAGCACCGGGGAGCTGTTTTTT
CASAQQGSTGELFF
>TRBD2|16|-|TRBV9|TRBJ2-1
TGTGCCAGCAGCGGGGGAGGGCAGTTTAGATACAATGAGCAGTTCTTC
CASSGGGQFRYNEQFF
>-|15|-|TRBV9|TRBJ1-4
TGTGCCAGCAGCGTTCAGGGGTACCGGAATGAAAAACTGTTTTTT
CASSVQGYRNEKLFF
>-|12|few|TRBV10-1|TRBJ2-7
TGCGCCAGCAGTGACCCCGGGAGCGAGCAGTACTTC
CASSDPGSEQYF